This entry lists 4 T cell receptor beta chains sequenced from one sample in a study of molecular identifiers for immune sequencing clone quantification. Via MiXCR, TCRdb re-called the PCR reads, giving one row per CDR3 protein. The data hold about 640,000 distinct CDR3 sequences, with nearly 20% observed a single time. The sequencing sample was made of naive CD8+ T cells from blood, with Jurkat cell RNA spiked in. As for subset: FACS-sorted CD8+CD4-CCR7+CD45RA+ naive T cells. The receptors originated from a human donor in good health. Some libraries in this study had Jurkat cell RNA spiked in.

The sample holds many counts of this clonotype. The chain uses TRBV7-9 and TRBJ1-3; the D is unclear. V was clipped by 5 bases and J by 6 bases, with 11 bases between them. The germline V gene encodes CDR1 SEHNR and CDR2 FQNEAQ (reference sequence). The CDR3 runs to 13 residues. CDR3 protein: CASSLPTLNTIYF. The CDR3 DNA reads as TGTGCCAGCAGCCTCCCGACTCTAAACACCATATATTTT.

In its sample, this clonotype was seen many times. The rearrangement uses TRBV4-3 and TRBJ2-7, with D hard to call. Germline CDR1 LGHNA, CDR2 YSLEER. This CDR3 comprises 13 residues. The V and J ends lost 2 bases and 2 bases respectively, with 7 bases between them. CDR3 in amino acids: CASSQSKTYEQYF. CDR3 coding DNA: TGCGCCAGCAGCCAATCCAAAACCTACGAGCAGTACTTC.

This clonotype occurred many times. This chain links TRBV7-2 with TRBJ2-3; 8 nucleotides agree with TRBD2. The ends lost 0 bases at V and 3 bases at J; junction bases unmatched: 5. This CDR3 spans 16 amino acids. Per the germline V gene, CDR1 is SGHTA and CDR2 is FQGNSA. The CDR3 is CASSLAIAGRTDTQYF. CDR3 bases: TGTGCCAGCAGCTTAGCCATAGCGGGAAGGACAGATACGCAGTATTTT.

This clonotype was counted at least ten times. This chain joins TRBV6-5 and TRBJ2-7; D is possibly TRBD1 or TRBD2 (5 bases each). Germline assignment: CDR1 MNHEY and CDR2 SVGAGI. Trimming cost V 5 bases and J 6 bases, with 17 bases left between them. The CDR3 consists of 14 residues. The DNA of the CDR3 is TGTGCCAGCAGTCCCGGGACGTATGGTCCCGAGCAGTACTTC. Its translation: CASSPGTYGPEQYF.